This is a list of T cell receptor beta chains from one sample in a study of blood T cell repertoires in COVID-19. Here immunoSEQ multiplex PCR was the method, and the copy in TCRdb shows in-frame clones only, minus some. The repertoire holds about 160,000 clones, with about 86% as singletons. The sequencing input was peripheral blood. Receptors originate from a man in his fifties or sixties with active or convalescent COVID-19. CDR3s include the opening cysteine and the closing phenylalanine or tryptophan. Fields, in order: V gene, CDR3 protein.

TRBV10-1 | CASSQSTGGYSNQPQHF
TRBV28 | CASTWDSRMEKLFF
TRBV5-4 | CASSLQQGDNSPLHF
TRBV6-5 | CASSPSGSVVDTQYF
TRBV6-2/TRBV6-3 | CASSTTHKEMVNQPQHF
TRBV14 | CASSHLSGGTYEQYF
TRBV7-2 | CASSRPGYYYGYTF
TRBV30 | CAWRRSSGNTIYF
TRBV6-6 | CASSPPRGGIYGYTF
TRBV12-2 | CASRLAGLAGARTANTGELFF
TRBV24-1 | CATQITGSRTQYF
TRBV7-8 | CASSLGFLAPRTGTQYF
TRBV2 | CASSRQGSYEQYF
TRBV3-1/TRBV3-2 | CASSLFPGTGGETQYF
TRBV5-1 | CASSLIRSASTDTQYF
TRBV28 | CASSPTSRGAQETQYF
TRBV9 | CASSVSGGKGADTQYF
TRBV6-6 | CASSPYRPAATNEKLFF
TRBV11-3 | CASSFEHFERGNTIYF
TRBV15 | CATSRATEPDGYTF
TRBV19 | CASSIRLLDTQYF
TRBV6-2/TRBV6-3 | CASSYGINYEQYF
TRBV5-1 | CASSLGGTGGQETQYF
TRBV29-1 | CSVGGVEQPQHF
TRBV6-2/TRBV6-3 | CASSTEGQGSPYNEQFF
TRBV27 | CASSHGLAGDSYEQYF
TRBV2 | CASSGGGGEQFF
TRBV2 | CASTTGEGGELFF
TRBV21-1 | CASTGPGPSYNEQFF
TRBV19 | CASSIGLAVEQFF
TRBV29-1 | CSVVGDRVGTEAFF
TRBV19 | CASSIGPGRSTEAFF
TRBV11-2 | CASGLRRGRNEQFF
TRBV12-5 | CASGLGRRNYGYTF
TRBV29-1 | CSVETHAGQGTEAFF
TRBV15 | CATSRYGGTPGADTQYF
TRBV5-5 | CASLLSTSGGRNTGELFF
TRBV5-4 | CASSQGGGQGPNEQFF
TRBV2 | CASSGTGGSPLHF
TRBV19 | CASTMRGQEPQHF
TRBV4-1 | CASSLVGTSGRSGSGELFF
TRBV9 | CASSVVQGASDTQYF
TRBV27 | CASSPLTGLNGYTF
TRBV18 | CASSPRQNTEAFF
TRBV12-3/TRBV12-4 | CASNTNLEETQYF
TRBV3-1/TRBV3-2 | CASSPGTGGLEQYF
TRBV19 | CASSITAGGPETQYF
TRBV7-2 | CASSSAGTASYEQYF
TRBV11-1 | CASSLLTGYLDTQYF
TRBV4-3 | CASSPTLAEPRGEQFF
TRBV11-3 | CASNPKRGNTDTQYF
TRBV6-5 | CASGTGLNSPLHF
TRBV5-1 | CASSLVQGAGELFF
TRBV27 | CAIPYEQFF
TRBV4-1 | CASSQVGRSYEQYF